This T cell receptor (beta chain) is drawn from a study of neurological immune-mediated disorders. The cDNA came from 5'RACE with 10-nucleotide random UMIs. TCRdb reanalysed the 5' RACE reads using MiXCR and keeps one entry per CDR3 protein. The data contain some 60,000 distinct CDR3 sequences, roughly 3.3% of them singletons. General observations from the study: On phylogenetic grouping, the repertoires of 18 of 34 multiple sclerosis patients fell within one related-CDR3 cluster, constituting a possible signature. In HTLV-1-associated myelopathy, TCR clonal expansion was greatest, whereas multiple sclerosis had the least, falling below healthy controls. The absence of any CDR3 amino acid sequence shared by expanded clones across subjects suggests that repertoires were private in all groups.

This clonotype was counted at least ten times. Its matching antigen is unknown. The clonotype originates from a woman in her 30s with multiple sclerosis. Sequences were obtained from PBMCs.

The CDR3 loop is CSARVLAGGIQETQYF. DNA of the CDR3: TGCAGTGCTAGAGTACTAGCGGGAGGTATTCAAGAGACCCAGTACTTC. V is TRBV20-1 and J is TRBJ2-5, with 12 bases fitting TRBD2. Trimming cost V 1 base and J 2 bases; bases outside gene matches: 5. The CDR3 consists of 16 residues. In germline, CDR1 is DFQATT, CDR2 SNEGSKA (reference sequence).